This is a list of T cell receptor beta chains from one sample in a study of beta chain features in type 1 diabetes. Some clones are missing from TCRdb's copy, which holds only in-frame ones; the method was immunoSEQ multiplex PCR. The sample shows around 180,000 clones, about 7.9% of them seen only once. The specimen sequenced was central memory CD4+ T cells from blood. These receptors all stem from a man between 18 and 29 years old with type 1 diabetes. The CDR3 runs from the conserved cysteine through the conserved F or W. D genes are given only for firm matches. Some rows mark clone size as missing; the rest say once, few, many or name a class of expanded clone.

v_gene	d_gene	abundance	j_gene	CDR3aa	CDR3nt
TRBV18	TRBD2	.	TRBJ2-7	CASSRRAGGYEQYF	TGTGCCAGCTCACGGCGTGCGGGGGGATACGAGCAGTACTTC
TRBV5-1	TRBD2	few	TRBJ2-7	CASSLKVTSGSHEQYF	TGCGCCAGCAGCTTGAAGGTCACTAGCGGGAGCCACGAGCAGTACTTC
TRBV4-2	TRBD2	.	TRBJ2-3	CASSQEVLAGDTDTQYF	TGTGCCAGCAGCCAAGAAGTGCTAGCGGGAGACACAGATACGCAGTATTTT
TRBV28	.	.	TRBJ1-2	CASSRVRAGGYTF	TGTGCCAGCAGCAGGGTCAGGGCAGGCGGCTACACCTTC
TRBV7-9	.	many	TRBJ2-7	CASSWKVRVGGYEQYF	TGTGCCAGCAGCTGGAAAGTCAGGGTCGGTGGGTACGAGCAGTACTTC
TRBV9	TRBD1	few	TRBJ1-2	CASSALGQGGYGYTF	TGTGCCAGCAGCGCCCTGGGACAGGGCGGCTATGGCTACACCTTC
TRBV19	.	.	TRBJ2-1	CASSTRGSGRGHNEQFF	TGTGCCAGTAGCACCAGGGGGAGCGGGAGAGGCCACAATGAGCAGTTCTTC
TRBV6-5	.	.	TRBJ1-1	CASMGQRGAFF	TGTGCCAGCATGGGACAAAGAGGAGCTTTCTTT
TRBV11-2	TRBD2	.	TRBJ2-1	CASSPLAGGGGEQFF	TGTGCCAGCAGCCCACTAGCGGGGGGCGGGGGTGAGCAGTTCTTC
TRBV7-2	.	many	TRBJ2-5	CASSLRQGGGETQYF	TGTGCCAGCAGCCTACGACAGGGAGGTGGAGAGACCCAGTACTTC
TRBV4-2	.	.	TRBJ2-1	CASRRGDEQFF	TGTGCCAGCAGACGCGGGGATGAGCAGTTCTTC
TRBV7-9	.	.	TRBJ1-2	CASSSSNSYGYTF	TGTGCCAGCAGCTCGAGCAATTCCTATGGCTACACCTTC
TRBV9	TRBD1	few	TRBJ2-7	CASSVAGTGAGEQYF	TGTGCCAGCAGCGTAGCCGGGACAGGGGCAGGGGAGCAGTACTTC
TRBV30	TRBD1	few	TRBJ1-2	CAWTTPDRDGYTF	TGTGCCTGGACCACGCCGGACAGGGATGGCTACACCTTC
TRBV5-6	.	few	TRBJ2-3	CASSPGGRVTDTQYF	TGTGCCAGCAGCCCCGGGGGGCGGGTCACAGATACGCAGTATTTT
TRBV28	.	few	TRBJ1-2	CASTGNYGYTF	TGTGCCAGCACCGGTAACTATGGCTACACCTTC
TRBV2	TRBD2	few	TRBJ2-2	CASSEEASGAGELFF	TGTGCCAGCAGTGAAGAGGCTAGCGGAGCGGGGGAGCTGTTTTTT
TRBV11-2	.	few	TRBJ2-1	CASSLDIGNEQFF	TGTGCCAGCAGCTTAGATATCGGCAATGAGCAGTTCTTC
TRBV10-2	TRBD2	.	TRBJ2-5	CASSYSAGGEETQYF	TGCGCCAGCAGTTACTCAGCGGGAGGTGAAGAGACCCAGTACTTC
TRBV7-2	TRBD1	.	TRBJ2-4	CASSGGQGSKNIQYF	TGTGCCAGCAGCGGCGGACAGGGGAGCAAAAACATTCAGTACTTC
TRBV4-3	.	.	TRBJ2-3	CASSQDTGIGTDTQYF	TGCGCCAGCAGCCAAGATACAGGGATTGGCACAGATACGCAGTATTTT
TRBV5-4	.	.	TRBJ2-5	CASSQEVGRLETQYF	TGTGCCAGCAGCCAAGAGGTGGGGAGGCTCGAGACCCAGTACTTC
TRBV30	TRBD1	few	TRBJ1-1	CASTGLGWNTEAFF	TGTGCTTCGACAGGGTTGGGCTGGAACACTGAAGCTTTCTTT
TRBV19	TRBD2	.	TRBJ2-3	CASSMRGRETDTQYF	TGTGCCAGTAGTATGAGAGGGAGGGAGACAGATACGCAGTATTTT
TRBV28	TRBD1	.	TRBJ2-1	CASTSFSGTGGEQGNEQFF	TGTGCCAGCACCTCCTTCTCCGGGACAGGGGGCGAACAAGGCAATGAGCAGTTCTTC
TRBV15	TRBD1	.	TRBJ1-1	CATSRGGQGLRGLAFF	TGTGCCACCAGCAGAGGGGGACAGGGACTTAGGGGGTTGGCTTTCTTT
TRBV7-6	.	few	TRBJ2-3	CASSLVGGTDTQYF	TGTGCCAGCAGCTTAGTCGGCGGGACAGATACGCAGTATTTT
TRBV13	TRBD1	few	TRBJ2-7	CASSLTWGQGGGEQYF	TGTGCCAGCAGCTTGACTTGGGGACAGGGAGGTGGCGAGCAGTACTTC
TRBV7-2	TRBD2	few	TRBJ2-3	CASSLVPSGGQPGADTQYF	TGTGCCAGCAGCTTAGTGCCTAGCGGGGGCCAACCGGGAGCAGATACGCAGTATTTT
TRBV29-1	.	many	TRBJ2-2	CSVTRTPTGELFF	TGCAGCGTTACGAGAACCCCCACCGGGGAGCTGTTTTTT
TRBV30	.	.	TRBJ1-2	CASGSQRGYTF	TGTGCCTCCGGGTCCCAGCGGGGCTACACCTTC
TRBV30	.	.	TRBJ1-4	CAWSPRGGWGEKLFF	TGTGCCTGGAGCCCCCGGGGAGGGTGGGGTGAAAAACTGTTTTTT